Each of the 20 T cell receptor beta chains below was sequenced from the same sample in a study of blood T cell repertoires in COVID-19. Generated by immunoSEQ multiplex PCR, the TCRdb table keeps only in-frame clones and is missing some. The data show over 150,000 clones, 75% to 85% seen once. The specimen was peripheral blood. These receptors were collected from a human donor in a cohort sampled during active COVID-19.

The chain is built from TRBV19 and TRBJ2-5, with 11 bases fitting TRBD1. Germline loops: CDR1 LNHDA, CDR2 SQIVND (reference sequence). This CDR3 is built from 13 residues. V dropped 5 bases and J dropped 5; count of bases not matched to a gene: 1. Here the CDR3 reads CASSGQGAETQYF. The CDR3 bases are TGTGCCAGTAGTGGACAGGGGGCCGAGACCCAGTACTTC. The variable domain in full, with the rest retrieved from reference TRBV19 and TRBJ2-5, is DGGITQSPKYLFRKEGQNVTLSCEQNLNHDAMYWYRQDPGQGLRLIYYSQIVNDFQKGDIAEGYSVSREKKESFPLTVTSAQKNPTAFYLCASSGQGAETQYFGPGTRLLVL.

The V gene is TRBV12-3 or TRBV12-4, the J gene TRBJ1-2; D gene unclear. The germline V and J ends were trimmed by 2 bases and 3 bases, with 7 bases remaining between them. The CDR3 loop spans 13 amino acids. The CDR3 region is CASSLKPDYGYTF. CDR3 sequence (DNA): TGTGCCAGCAGTTTAAAGCCTGACTATGGCTACACCTTC.

About this clone: One end of the junction is discordant with germline, which a read error may explain. V gene TRBV7-9 combines with J gene TRBJ2-2, with a tentative D call TRBD2 (5 bases). The CDR3 length is 16 residues. The germline CDR1 and CDR2 sequences are SEHNR and FQNEAQ (reference sequence). The CDR3 coding sequence is TGTGCCAGCAGCGTAGCAGGAGGAGTATTCACCGGGGAGCTGTTTTTT. Translated, it gives CASSVAGGVFTGELFF.

The V gene is TRBV28, the J gene TRBJ1-2, with D tentatively TRBD1 (5 bases). The V gene's germline CDR1 is MDHEN and CDR2 SYDVKM. The V end lost 2 bases, the J end lost 4 bases, and 11 bases lay between the germline ends. This CDR3 contains 14 residues. The CDR3 is CASSLPTAIYGYTF. The CDR3 region has the DNA TGTGCCAGCAGTTTACCGACAGCAATCTATGGCTACACCTTC.

A remark on this clone: A much more abundant neighbour one base away suggests this may be a read error. The genes are TRBV21-1 and TRBJ1-2. TRBV21-1 counts as a pseudogene. The CDR3 contains 12 residues. In nucleotides, the CDR3 is TGTGCCTATGGGGGGGGGTGGTGTGGCTACACCTTC. Translation: CAYGGGWCGYTF.

CDR3 coding DNA: TGTGCCAGCAGTTCAGGGGCGGGCAATGAGCAGTTCTTC. Protein sequence: CASSSGAGNEQFF. The V call is TRBV2, the J call TRBJ2-1, with D perhaps TRBD1 (6 bases). The CDR3 extends over 13 amino acids. The germline gives CDR1 SNHLY, CDR2 FYNNEI. Trimming took 5 bases from V and 6 from J, leaving 11 bases between them.

V usage is TRBV20-1 and J usage is TRBJ1-2; perhaps TRBD1 as D (5 bases). Germline CDR1 reads DFQATT; CDR2 reads SNEGSKA (reference sequence). The CDR3 extends over 11 amino acids. The V end was cut by 1 base, the J end by 11 bases, with 11 bases between. In nucleotides, the CDR3 is TGCAGTGCTAGAGGTCCCGGGGGTTACACCTTC. Amino acids: CSARGPGGYTF.

The rearrangement links TRBV18 to TRBJ1-3; D might be TRBD1 (5 bases). Germline lookup yields CDR1 KGHSH and CDR2 LQKENI. The CDR3 has 17 amino acids. Trimming took off 1 base at V and 0 bases at J, with 13 bases between the two ends. The CDR3: CASSPLGDGGSGNTIYF. DNA of the CDR3: TGTGCCAGCTCACCACTAGGGGACGGGGGCTCTGGAAACACCATATATTTT.

V and J are TRBV9 and TRBJ2-5; 13 bases are shared with TRBD2. The CDR3 has 17 residues. Germline V gene data show CDR1 as SGDLS and CDR2 as YYNGEE. Trimming took 3 bases from V and 1 from J; bases not matched to a gene: 6. The CDR3 is CASSAAGTSGIQETQYF. CDR3 nucleotide sequence: TGTGCCAGCAGCGCGGCCGGGACTAGCGGGATCCAAGAGACCCAGTACTTC.

The V gene is TRBV7-2, the J gene TRBJ2-5; 8 nucleotides align to TRBD2. Trimming at V came to 2 bases and at J to 3 bases, leaving 2 bases not matched to a gene. The CDR3 is 14 amino acids. Germline CDR1 is SGHTA and CDR2 is FQGNSA. The CDR3 sequence: CASSLLAGKETQYF. The CDR3 DNA reads TGTGCCAGCAGCTTACTAGCGGGCAAAGAGACCCAGTACTTC. The full variable domain, completed using reference TRBV7-2 and TRBJ2-5, is GAGVSQSPSNKVTEKGKDVELRCDPISGHTALYWYRQSLGQGLEFLIYFQGNSAPDKSGLPSDRFSAERTGGSVSTLTIQRTQQEDSAVYLCASSLLAGKETQYFGPGTRLLVL.

The chain is built from TRBV6-5 and TRBJ2-2; a weak D match, TRBD2 (5 bases). This CDR3 spans 15 amino acids. V gave up 6 bases and J gave up 4 bases, with 15 bases separating them. The germline V gene encodes CDR1 MNHEY and CDR2 SVGAGI. The CDR3 DNA reads as TGTGCCAGCAGCCACAGCGGACCGAGCACCGGGGAGCTGTTTTTT. Protein sequence: CASSHSGPSTGELFF.

The rearrangement links TRBV14 to TRBJ2-2; 8 nucleotides agree with TRBD2. The V gene end was trimmed by 1 base and the J gene end by 5 bases; junction bases not matched to a gene: 3. This CDR3 comprises 15 residues. Germline assignment: CDR1 SGHDN and CDR2 FVKESK. In DNA form, the CDR3 reads TGTGCCAGCAGCCAAGTTGCGGGAGGAACCGGGGAGCTGTTTTTT. Translation gives CASSQVAGGTGELFF.

The chain recombines TRBV5-4 with TRBJ2-1; 7 nucleotides match TRBD2. The junction had 9 bases not matched to a gene; V was cut back by 2 bases and J by 4 bases. Germline-derived CDR1 and CDR2 are SGHNT and YYREEE (reference sequence). The CDR3 extends over 16 amino acids. The CDR3 region has the DNA TGTGCCAGCAGCTTTAGTACTAGCGTGAGGTACAATGAGCAGTTCTTC. Translation: CASSFSTSVRYNEQFF.

This sequence joins TRBV5-1 and TRBJ1-6; D unresolved. This CDR3 contains 16 residues. The V end was cut by 4 bases, the J end by 0 bases, with 11 bases between. Germline V gene data show CDR1 as SGHRS and CDR2 as YFSETQ. The CDR3 is CASSPTPSSYNSPLHF. In DNA form, the CDR3 reads TGCGCCAGCAGCCCGACACCGAGCTCCTATAATTCACCCCTCCACTTT.

The CDR3 sequence is CASSRGQGAGQPQHF. In DNA, the CDR3 is TGTGCCAGCAGCCGGGGACAGGGGGCAGGTCAGCCCCAGCATTTT. The chain carries TRBV11-2 and TRBJ1-5; TRBD1 matches at 12 bases. V lost 5 bases to trimming and J lost 6 bases; unmatched junction nucleotides: 5. Germline V gene sequence: CDR1 SGHAT, CDR2 FQNNGV. The CDR3 extends over 15 amino acids.

The rearrangement joins TRBV13 to TRBJ2-7, with TRBD1 matching over 10 bases. The CDR3 consists of 15 residues. Trimming at V came to 1 base and at J to 5 bases, leaving 5 bases not matched to a gene. Germline V gives CDR1 PRHDT, CDR2 FYEKMQ (reference sequence). The CDR3 here is CASSLVGQGTHEQYF. DNA for the CDR3: TGTGCCAGCAGCTTAGTGGGACAGGGGACCCACGAGCAGTACTTC.

The rearrangement uses TRBV3-1 (or the pseudogene TRBV3-2) and TRBJ1-2; D is unclear. Trimming stripped 4 bases from V and 0 bases from J, with 12 bases between. The CDR3 loop spans 15 amino acids. Germline V gene lookup returns CDR1 LGHDT and CDR2 YNNKEL (reference sequence). CDR3 in amino acids: CASSRRKGANYGYTF. CDR3 sequence (DNA): TGTGCCAGCAGCCGACGGAAGGGAGCTAACTATGGCTACACCTTC.

Notes on this clone: Other nucleotide sequences in the sample specify the same CDR3. This chain uses TRBV5-8 with TRBJ2-3, with 8 bases matching TRBD2. This CDR3 comprises 15 residues. The V and J ends lost 2 bases and 0 bases, in that order; junction bases with no gene match: 2. Germline V gene sequence: CDR1 SGHTS, CDR2 YDEGEE. The CDR3 bases are TGTGCCAGCAGCTTCCGGGGGGGGAGCACAGATACGCAGTATTTT. Residues: CASSFRGGSTDTQYF.

The chain is built from TRBV12-2 and TRBJ1-5; the listed D gene, TRBD1, was not tested against the DNA. TRBV12-2 corresponds to a pseudogene. This CDR3 is 14 amino acids long. Here the CDR3 reads CASRFLQGYQPQHF. CDR3 in DNA: TGTGCAAGTCGCTTTCTACAGGGATATCAGCCCCAGCATTTT.

With regard to this clone: The same CDR3 can be traced to other DNA sequences in this sample. The chain joins TRBV7-2 to TRBJ1-2; 9 nucleotides agree with TRBD1. CDR1 is SGHTA, CDR2 FQGNSA, per germline. The CDR3 runs to 15 residues. With 5 bases clipped from V and 0 bases from J, the junction kept 4 bases outside the gene matches. The CDR3 loop reads CASSLDRGANYGYTF. The CDR3 DNA reads as TGTGCCAGCAGCCTAGACAGGGGGGCTAACTATGGCTACACCTTC.